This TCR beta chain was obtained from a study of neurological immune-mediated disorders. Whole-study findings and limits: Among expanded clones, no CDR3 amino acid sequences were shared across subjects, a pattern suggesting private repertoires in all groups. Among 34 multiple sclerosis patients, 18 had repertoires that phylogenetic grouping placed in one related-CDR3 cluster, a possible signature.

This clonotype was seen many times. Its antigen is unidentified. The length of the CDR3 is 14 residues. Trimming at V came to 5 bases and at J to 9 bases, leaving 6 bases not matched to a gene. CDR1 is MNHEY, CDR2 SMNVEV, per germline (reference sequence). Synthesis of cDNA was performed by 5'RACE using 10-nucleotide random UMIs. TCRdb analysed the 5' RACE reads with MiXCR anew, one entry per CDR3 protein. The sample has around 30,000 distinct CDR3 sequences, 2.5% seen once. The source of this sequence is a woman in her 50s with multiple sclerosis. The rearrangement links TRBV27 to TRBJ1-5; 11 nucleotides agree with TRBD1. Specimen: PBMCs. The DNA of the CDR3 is TGTGCCAGCAGTCGAGGGACAGGGGGACTGCCCCAGCATTTT. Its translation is CASSRGTGGLPQHF.